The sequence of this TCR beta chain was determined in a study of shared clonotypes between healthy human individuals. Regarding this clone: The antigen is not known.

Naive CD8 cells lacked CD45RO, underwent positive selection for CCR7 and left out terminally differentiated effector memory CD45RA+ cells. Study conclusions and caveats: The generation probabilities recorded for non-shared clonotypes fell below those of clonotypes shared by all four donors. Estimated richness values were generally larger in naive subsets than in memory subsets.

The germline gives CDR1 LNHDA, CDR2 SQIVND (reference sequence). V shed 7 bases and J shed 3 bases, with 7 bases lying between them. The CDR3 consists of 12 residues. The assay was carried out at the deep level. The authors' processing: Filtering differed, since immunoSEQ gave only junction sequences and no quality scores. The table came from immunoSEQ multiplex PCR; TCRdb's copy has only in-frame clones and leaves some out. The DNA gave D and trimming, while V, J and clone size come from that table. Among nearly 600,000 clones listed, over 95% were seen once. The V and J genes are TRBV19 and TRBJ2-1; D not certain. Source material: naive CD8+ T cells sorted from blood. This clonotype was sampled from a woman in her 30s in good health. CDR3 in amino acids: CASTGDYNEQFF. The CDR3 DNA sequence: TGTGCCAGTACAGGAGACTACAATGAGCAGTTCTTC.